This T cell receptor (beta chain) was identified during a study of glioma-infiltrating T cells. Findings and limits, study-wide: Above-expected tissue-blood divergence occurred in all gliomas, most in low-grade ones. Very few CDR3 sequences were shared between tissue and blood.

The CDR3 has 17 amino acids. The junction had 11 bases not matched to a gene; V was cut back by 7 bases and J by 3 bases. Germline CDR1 LNHDA, CDR2 SQIVND (reference sequence). TCR alpha and beta CDR3 regions were amplified from RNA using iRepertoire nested multiplex PCR. Input was roughly 95-450 ng of tissue mRNA or PBMC total RNA. TCRdb processed the multiplex PCR reads anew with MiXCR; each CDR3 protein has one entry. In the table there are 150,000 to 200,000 distinct CDR3 sequences, 32% of which are singletons. Concerning this clonotype itself: Its antigen is undetermined.

Material: glioma tissue, nonneoplastic brain tissue, or PBMCs (not recorded which). J is TRBJ1-5 and V is TRBV19; 11 bases agree with TRBD1. This sequence was found in a human donor with low-grade glioma or glioblastoma, undergoing nonglioma brain surgery, or in good health (not recorded which). In nucleotides, the CDR3 is TGTGCCAGTATCGCGACCGGGACAGGGGGAGTCAATCAGCCCCAGCATTTT. Protein: CASIATGTGGVNQPQHF. The complete variable domain, with remaining parts taken from reference TRBV19 and TRBJ1-5, reads DGGITQSPKYLFRKEGQNVTLSCEQNLNHDAMYWYRQDPGQGLRLIYYSQIVNDFQKGDIAEGYSVSREKKESFPLTVTSAQKNPTAFYLCASIATGTGGVNQPQHFGDGTRLSIL.